The clone carrying this TCR beta chain was counted a single time. The record originates from a study of blood T cell repertoires in COVID-19. The wider study: Some COVID-19 samples were acute and others convalescent; all came from the United States, Italy and Spain. Sample material is recorded as cDNA or gDNA derived from T cells, B-cell-depleted T cells, or PBMCs.

Original handling: Reference gene primer amplification in the assay estimated nucleated cell counts. Some clones are missing from TCRdb's copy, which holds only in-frame ones; the method was immunoSEQ multiplex PCR. V and J calls and clone size follow that table, whereas D and trimming were derived from the DNA. The table records roughly 140,000 clones, approximately 82% of them present only once. V lost 2 bases and J lost 10, with 10 bases in between. In germline, CDR1 is SGDLS, CDR2 YYNGEE. CDR3 length: 13 residues. Sequencing was carried out using peripheral blood. The rearrangement joins TRBV9 to TRBJ1-6; no definite D call. The sequence derives from a man aged 55 to 70 with active or convalescent COVID-19. CDR3: CASSVGARSPLHF. CDR3 bases: TGTGCCAGCAGCGTCGGAGCGAGATCACCCCTCCACTTT.